The sample holds a few counts of the clone carrying this TCR beta chain. The sample belongs to a study of T cell responses to AZD1222 COVID-19 vaccine. Profiling relied on immunoSEQ multiplex PCR, and the TCRdb table lists in-frame clones only, not all of them. The sample carries more than 80,000 clones, 88% recorded once. Per germline, CDR1 MGHDK and CDR2 SYGVNS. The CDR3 contains 14 residues. Trimming removed 6 bases from V and 3 bases from J, with 15 bases in between. This rearrangement joins TRBV25-1 to TRBJ2-7; a weak D match, TRBD1 (6 bases). The TCR was taken from an adult in good health. Sequenced here: peripheral blood, sampled on day 0 of MenACWY control vaccination. The CDR3 region is CASRPPGTSYEQYF. The CDR3 nucleotides read TGTGCCAGCAGACCTCCTGGGACAAGCTACGAGCAGTACTTC.